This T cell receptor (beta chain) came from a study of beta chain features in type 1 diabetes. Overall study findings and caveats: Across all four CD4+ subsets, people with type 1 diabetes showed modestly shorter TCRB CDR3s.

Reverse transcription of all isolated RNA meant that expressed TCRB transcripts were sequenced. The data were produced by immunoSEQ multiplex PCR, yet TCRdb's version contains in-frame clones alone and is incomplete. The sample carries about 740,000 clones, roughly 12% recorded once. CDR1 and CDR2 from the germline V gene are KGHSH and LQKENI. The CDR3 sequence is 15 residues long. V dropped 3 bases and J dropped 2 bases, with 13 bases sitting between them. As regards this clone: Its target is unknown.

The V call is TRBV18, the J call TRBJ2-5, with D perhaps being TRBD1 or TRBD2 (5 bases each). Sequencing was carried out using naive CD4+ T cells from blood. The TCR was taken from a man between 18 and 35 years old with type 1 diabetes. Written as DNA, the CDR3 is TGTGCCAGCTCACCTTTCGAGGGGATGCAAGAGACCCAGTACTTC. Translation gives CASSPFEGMQETQYF.